Presented here are 5 T cell receptor beta chains from one specimen sequenced in a study of cytomegalovirus exposure and HLA in healthy donors. Clones were sequenced by immunoSEQ multiplex PCR, and TCRdb holds only the in-frame ones, with some missing. This table holds some 320,000 clones, about 85% found once. The specimen sequenced was PBMCs. The receptors stem from a woman under 40 in good health and CMV-seropositive.

The chain employs TRBV4-2 and TRBJ2-1; 11 positions agree with TRBD2. Germline values: CDR1 LGHNA, CDR2 YNFKEQ. The CDR3 extends over 18 amino acids. J gave up 0 bases and V 5 bases, and 9 bases lay outside the gene matches. In DNA, the CDR3 is TGTGCCAGCAGCTCCACTAGCGGGGGCCTTAGCTCCTACAATGAGCAGTTCTTC. This sequence encodes CASSSTSGGLSSYNEQFF.

This clone has a single count. The V and J genes are TRBV27 and TRBJ2-7, with 7 nucleotides matching TRBD1. The CDR3 is 14 amino acids. Germline trimming cut 5 bases from V and 3 bases from J; bases unmatched to any gene: 7. Germline values: CDR1 MNHEY, CDR2 SMNVEV (reference sequence). In DNA, the CDR3 is TGTGCCAGCAGTCCGTACAGGGGTGGCTACGAGCAGTACTTC. Protein sequence: CASSPYRGGYEQYF.

J is TRBJ1-6 and V is TRBV5-4, with 7 positions matching TRBD1. Trimming cost V 4 bases and J 5 bases; bases outside gene matches: 3. The CDR3 has 14 residues. In germline, CDR1 is SGHNT, CDR2 YYREEE (reference sequence). The CDR3 is CASSQGQNNSPLHF. CDR3 nucleotides: TGTGCCAGCAGCCAGGGACAGAATAATTCACCCCTCCACTTT.

This rearrangement joins TRBV30 to TRBJ2-5; D gene unclear. Per the germline V gene, CDR1 is GTSNPN and CDR2 is SVGIG (reference sequence). The V and J ends lost 5 bases and 2 bases respectively, with 24 bases between them. The CDR3 spans 17 residues. CDR3 nucleotide sequence: TGTGCCTGGTGGGATGAGAATCAACACACCTTACAAGAGACCCAGTACTTC. Its protein is CAWWDENQHTLQETQYF.

This chain uses TRBV5-1 with TRBJ1-6; 8 bases match TRBD1. The CDR3 runs to 19 residues. CDR1 SGHRS and CDR2 YFSETQ come from the germline V gene. Losses at the gene ends were 0 bases for V and 0 bases for J; bases not matched to a gene: 8. The CDR3 nucleotides are TGCGCCAGCAGCTTGGTCGTTCAGGGGGCAAGCTCCTATAATTCACCCCTCCACTTT. Translating it yields CASSLVVQGASSYNSPLHF.